The clone carrying this TCR beta chain has ten or more counts. Its antigen remains unidentified. The data were taken from a study of CD8 T cells in ankylosing spondylitis. Points from the study as a whole: Earlier work had already found some motif variants in reactive arthritis synovial fluid and blood. As for the disease-linked clones, they showed a CD8+ phenotype and occurred at relatively low frequencies in peripheral blood. Ankylosing spondylitis blood seemed to carry a telltale TCR beta motif made of under ten highly homologous variants. Significant enrichment of disease-linked clones was reportedly seen in matched ankylosing spondylitis synovial fluid.

Germline loops: CDR1 SGHVS, CDR2 FQNEAQ. V lost 2 bases, J lost 4 bases, and 6 bases stayed unmatched. This CDR3 has 16 residues. TCRdb re-called the 5' RACE reads with MiXCR, one entry per CDR3 protein. The sample has roughly 180,000 distinct CDR3 sequences; about an eighth are singletons. Material for sequencing was blood, either unsorted or a sorted T cell fraction (not recorded which). The chain joins TRBV7-8 to TRBJ2-1; TRBD2 aligns across 9 bases. The receptor comes from a female donor with ankylosing spondylitis or in good health (not recorded which). In DNA form, the CDR3 reads TGTGCCAGCAGCTTAAACCCTAGCGGGGCTTACAATGAGCAGTTCTTC. Its translation is CASSLNPSGAYNEQFF.